A single sample gave rise to the 5 T cell receptor beta chains below, sequenced in a study of blood T cell repertoires in COVID-19. This table comes from immunoSEQ multiplex PCR, and its TCRdb copy is limited to in-frame clones, with some not included. The repertoire consists of 290,000 or so clones, with about 90% occurring once and the leading ten covering approximately 4%. The sequencing input was PBMCs or T cells enriched from blood (not recorded which). Source of these receptors: a woman aged 18-35 years with acute COVID-19.

V gene TRBV28 combines with J gene TRBJ2-7; 12 positions agree with TRBD2. This CDR3 is built from 15 residues. The V and J ends lost 1 base and 5 bases, in that order; junction bases with no gene match: 3. The germline CDR1 and CDR2 sequences are MDHEN and SYDVKM. The CDR3 sequence is CASSLSLAGGDEQYF. DNA of the CDR3: TGTGCCAGCAGTTTATCCCTAGCGGGAGGGGACGAGCAGTACTTC.

CDR3 nucleotide sequence: TGTGCCAGTAGTATAGGGTCCCCCCCTCCGAGCGTGCGACCCCCCGGGATGGAGACCCAGTACTTC. Encoded protein: CASSIGSPPPSVRPPGMETQYF. V and J are TRBV19 and TRBJ2-5; a possible D gene is TRBD2 (5 bases). V dropped 1 base and J dropped 5 bases, with 35 bases sitting between them. From germline, CDR1 is LNHDA and CDR2 SQIVND (reference sequence). The CDR3 covers 22 residues.

This clone has a single count. The V call is TRBV3-1 (or the pseudogene TRBV3-2), the J call TRBJ1-6, with D maybe TRBD1 (5 bases). The CDR3 runs to 15 residues. CDR1 is LGHDT and CDR2 is YNNKEL in the germline V gene (reference sequence). V was clipped by 8 bases and J by 8 bases, with 19 bases between them. This chain's CDR3 is CASGATAGFDSPLHF. DNA of the CDR3: TGTGCCAGCGGGGCAACCGCGGGGTTTGATTCACCCCTCCACTTT.

V is TRBV5-1 and J is TRBJ2-5, with TRBD1 as a possible D gene (5 bases). Trimming pared 3 bases from V and 4 bases from J, leaving 13 bases between. The CDR3 consists of 14 residues. From germline, CDR1 is SGHRS and CDR2 YFSETQ. CDR3 region: CASSWQGDPETQYF. The CDR3 coding sequence is TGCGCCAGCAGCTGGCAAGGGGATCCAGAGACCCAGTACTTC.

J is TRBJ1-1 and V is TRBV5-1; no definite D call. Germline V lookup: CDR1 SGHRS, CDR2 YFSETQ. There are 14 residues in the CDR3. V lost 3 bases and J 0 bases, leaving 9 bases between the germline ends. CDR3 in amino acids: CASSSEKMNTEAFF. In DNA form, the CDR3 reads TGCGCCAGCAGCTCAGAAAAAATGAACACTGAAGCTTTCTTT.